The present T cell receptor beta chain was sequenced within a study of blood T cell repertoires in COVID-19. Study context: The study drew acute and convalescent COVID-19 samples from the United States, Italy and Spain. Sources were T cells, B-cell-depleted T cells, or PBMCs; the material itself was cDNA or gDNA.

Original processing notes: Researchers report that nucleated cell counts were estimated from reference gene primer amplification. Here immunoSEQ multiplex PCR was the method, and the copy in TCRdb shows in-frame clones only, minus some. The DNA was the basis for D and trimming; V, J and clone size are from that table. The data contain 84,000 or so clones, over 65% of them singletons. Germline CDR1 is MGHRA and CDR2 is YSYEKL. CDR3 length equals 17 residues. The V end lost 1 base, the J end lost 0 bases, and 13 bases lay between the germline ends. This receptor was taken from a human donor in a cohort sampled during active COVID-19. The chain is built from TRBV4-1 and TRBJ1-5; no reliable D call. The sequenced sample consisted of peripheral blood. The CDR3 DNA follows: TGCGCCAGCAGCCAAGGGCTGTCATTAAATAGCAATCAGCCCCAGCATTTT. Translated, it gives CASSQGLSLNSNQPQHF.